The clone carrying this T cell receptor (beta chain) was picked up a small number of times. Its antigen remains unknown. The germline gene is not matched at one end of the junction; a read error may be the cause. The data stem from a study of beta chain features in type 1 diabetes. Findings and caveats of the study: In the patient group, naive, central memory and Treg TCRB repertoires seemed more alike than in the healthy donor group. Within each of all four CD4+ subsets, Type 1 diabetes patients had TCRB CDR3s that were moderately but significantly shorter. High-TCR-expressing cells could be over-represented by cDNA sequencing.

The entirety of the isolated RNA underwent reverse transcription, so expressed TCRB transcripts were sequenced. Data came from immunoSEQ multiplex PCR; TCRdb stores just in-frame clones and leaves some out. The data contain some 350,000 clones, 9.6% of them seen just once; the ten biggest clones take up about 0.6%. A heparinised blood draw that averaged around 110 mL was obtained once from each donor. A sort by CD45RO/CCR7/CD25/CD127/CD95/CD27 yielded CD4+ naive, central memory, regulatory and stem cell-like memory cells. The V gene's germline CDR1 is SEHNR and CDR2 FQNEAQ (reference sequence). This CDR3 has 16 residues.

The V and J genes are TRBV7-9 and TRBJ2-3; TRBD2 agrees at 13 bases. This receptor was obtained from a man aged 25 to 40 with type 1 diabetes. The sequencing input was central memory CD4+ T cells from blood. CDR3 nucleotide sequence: TGCGCCAGCAGCCAACTAGCGGGAGGGCGTGCAGATACGCAGTATTTT. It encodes CASSQLAGGRADTQYF.